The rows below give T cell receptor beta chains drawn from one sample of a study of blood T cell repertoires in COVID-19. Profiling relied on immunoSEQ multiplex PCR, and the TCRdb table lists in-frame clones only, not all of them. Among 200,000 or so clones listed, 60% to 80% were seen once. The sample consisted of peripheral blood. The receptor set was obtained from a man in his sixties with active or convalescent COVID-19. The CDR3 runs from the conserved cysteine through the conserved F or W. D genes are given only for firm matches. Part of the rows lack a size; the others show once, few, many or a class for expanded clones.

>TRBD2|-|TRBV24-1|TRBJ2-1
CAIGREGYNEQFF
TGTGCAATAGGGAGGGAGGGGTACAATGAGCAGTTCTTC
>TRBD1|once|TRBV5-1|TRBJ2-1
CASSLYPGTGGFNEQFF
TGCGCCAGCAGCTTGTATCCTGGGACAGGGGGTTTTAATGAGCAGTTCTTC
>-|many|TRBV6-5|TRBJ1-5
CASRAYNQPQHF
TGTGCCAGCAGAGCTTACAATCAGCCCCAGCATTTT
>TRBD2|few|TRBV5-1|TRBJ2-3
CASSLGAGGTDTQYF
TGCGCCAGCAGCTTAGGAGCGGGGGGCACAGATACGCAGTATTTT
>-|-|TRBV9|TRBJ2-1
CASSAGAGEYNEQFF
TGTGCCAGCAGCGCAGGGGCTGGGGAATACAATGAGCAGTTCTTC
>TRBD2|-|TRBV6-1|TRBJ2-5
CASSESRLAGSQETQYF
TGTGCCAGCAGTGAATCGAGGCTAGCGGGAAGCCAAGAGACCCAGTACTTC
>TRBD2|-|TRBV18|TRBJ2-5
CASSRTSGQETQYF
TGTGCCAGCTCCAGGACTAGCGGACAAGAGACCCAGTACTTC
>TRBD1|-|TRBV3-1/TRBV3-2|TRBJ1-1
CASSPTGVNTEAFF
TGTGCCAGCAGTCCGACAGGGGTGAACACTGAAGCTTTCTTT
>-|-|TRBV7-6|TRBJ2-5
CASSLGLGGFQETQYF
TGTGCCAGCAGCTTAGGACTTGGCGGGTTCCAAGAGACCCAGTACTTC
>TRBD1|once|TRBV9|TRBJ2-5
CASSPGTATGGQETQYF
TGTGCCAGCAGCCCCGGGACCGCGACAGGGGGCCAAGAGACCCAGTACTTC
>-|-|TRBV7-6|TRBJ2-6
CASSPPGASAFSGANVLTF
TGTGCCAGCAGCCCACCCGGCGCGTCAGCGTTCTCTGGGGCCAACGTCCTGACTTTC
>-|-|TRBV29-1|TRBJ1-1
CSVEEVRNTEAFF
TGCAGCGTTGAAGAGGTTAGGAACACTGAAGCTTTCTTT
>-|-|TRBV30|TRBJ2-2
CAWSVGRGTGELFF
TGTGCCTGGAGTGTAGGACGGGGCACCGGGGAGCTGTTTTTT
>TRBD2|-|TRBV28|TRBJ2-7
CASSFAWGGYEQYF
TGTGCCAGCAGTTTTGCTTGGGGAGGGTACGAGCAGTACTTC
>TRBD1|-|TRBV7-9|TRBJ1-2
CASSLDQGRGKGYTF
TGTGCCAGCAGCTTAGATCAAGGCAGGGGGAAAGGCTACACCTTC
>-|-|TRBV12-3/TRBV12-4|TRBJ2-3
CASSLLAEYTQYF
TGTGCCAGCAGTTTACTAGCCGAATATACGCAGTATTTT
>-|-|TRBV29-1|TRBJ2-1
CSVSRTDNEQFF
TGCAGCGTTAGCCGAACCGACAATGAGCAGTTCTTC
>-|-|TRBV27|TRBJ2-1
CASSPRGSYNEQFF
TGTGCCAGCAGTCCCCGCGGCTCCTACAATGAGCAGTTCTTC
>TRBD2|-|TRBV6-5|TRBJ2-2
CASSLLAFTGELFF
TGTGCCAGCAGCCTACTAGCGTTCACCGGGGAGCTGTTTTTT
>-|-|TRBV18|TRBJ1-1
CASSLRRGRDGTEAFF
TGTGCCAGCTCATTACGGCGGGGGCGCGATGGGACTGAAGCTTTCTTT
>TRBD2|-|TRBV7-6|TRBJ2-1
CASSPRAGINEQFF
TGTGCCAGCAGCCCTAGAGCGGGAATCAATGAGCAGTTCTTC
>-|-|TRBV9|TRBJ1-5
CASSVGKGPDQPQHF
TGTGCCAGCAGCGTAGGGAAGGGGCCCGATCAGCCCCAGCATTTT
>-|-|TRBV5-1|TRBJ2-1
CASSLDRPEYNEQFF
TGCGCCAGCAGCTTGGACCGACCGGAGTACAATGAGCAGTTCTTC
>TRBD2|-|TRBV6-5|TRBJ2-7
CASSLLGGLSYEQYF
TGTGCCAGCAGCCTCCTGGGAGGGCTCTCCTACGAGCAGTACTTC
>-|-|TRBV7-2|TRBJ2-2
CASSSYNGELFF
TGTGCCAGCAGCTCCTATAACGGGGAGCTGTTTTTT
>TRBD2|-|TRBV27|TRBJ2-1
CASSFRTSEYNEQFF
TGTGCCAGCAGTTTTAGGACTAGCGAGTACAATGAGCAGTTCTTC
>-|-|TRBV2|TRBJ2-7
CASNTRDSYEQYF
TGTGCCAGCAATACGAGGGACTCCTACGAGCAGTACTTC
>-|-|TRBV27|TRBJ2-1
CASSKWGGRGYNEQFF
TGTGCCAGCAGTAAATGGGGAGGGAGGGGGTACAATGAGCAGTTCTTC
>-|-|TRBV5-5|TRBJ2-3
CASSLAGPTDTQYF
TGTGCCAGCAGCTTGGCGGGTCCCACAGATACGCAGTATTTT
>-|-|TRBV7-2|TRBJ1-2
CASSLRRGSPYGYTF
TGTGCCAGCAGCTTACGAAGGGGCTCTCCCTATGGCTACACCTTC
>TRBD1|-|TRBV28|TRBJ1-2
CASTPGQASYGYTF
TGTGCCAGCACCCCAGGACAGGCCTCCTATGGCTACACCTTC
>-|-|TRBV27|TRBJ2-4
CASSTTSWDIQYF
TGTGCCAGCAGTACGACTTCCTGGGACATTCAGTACTTC
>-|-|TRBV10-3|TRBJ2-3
CAISESIAGTSTDTQYF
TGTGCCATCAGTGAGTCGATTGCAGGGACTAGCACAGATACGCAGTATTTT
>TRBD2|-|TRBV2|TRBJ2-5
CASGSGSGRWETQYF
TGTGCCAGCGGTTCGGGCAGCGGGAGATGGGAGACCCAGTACTTC
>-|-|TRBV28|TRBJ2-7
CASSVNRGYVQYF
TGTGCCAGCAGTGTTAATAGGGGATATGTGCAGTACTTC
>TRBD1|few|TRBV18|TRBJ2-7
CASSPVTGGEQYF
TGTGCCAGCTCACCAGTGACAGGGGGCGAGCAGTACTTC
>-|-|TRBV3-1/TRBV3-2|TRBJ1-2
CASSQDSLTIGGDGYTF
TGTGCCAGCAGCCAAGATTCTTTGACGATAGGCGGGGATGGCTACACCTTC
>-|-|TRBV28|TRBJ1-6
CASSLGPSAYNSPLHF
TGTGCCAGCAGTTTAGGGCCGTCGGCGTATAATTCACCCCTCCACTTT
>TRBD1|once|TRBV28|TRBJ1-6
CASRNTGGAGSPLHF
TGTGCCAGCAGAAATACAGGGGGCGCGGGATCACCCCTCCACTTT
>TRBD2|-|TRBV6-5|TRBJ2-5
CASREGLVETQYF
TGTGCCAGCAGGGAGGGACTAGTTGAGACCCAGTACTTC
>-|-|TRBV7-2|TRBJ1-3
CASSRRDGNTIYF
TGTGCCAGCAGCCGTCGGGATGGAAACACCATATATTTT
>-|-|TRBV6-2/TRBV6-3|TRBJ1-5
CASSYNQGRGSNQPQHF
TGTGCCAGCAGTTACAACCAGGGGAGAGGTAGCAATCAGCCCCAGCATTTT